The sequence of this TCR beta chain was determined in a study of blood T cell repertoires in COVID-19. Study-wide background: Italy, Spain and the United States were the sources of the convalescent and acute COVID-19 samples. Nucleic acid was either cDNA or gDNA, and it came from T cells, B-cell-depleted T cells, or PBMCs.

Between the trimmed V and J ends, which lost 2 bases and 8 bases, there was a span of 6 bases. There are 10 residues in the CDR3. From germline, CDR1 is DFQATT and CDR2 SNEGSKA (reference sequence). The table came from immunoSEQ multiplex PCR; TCRdb's copy has only in-frame clones and leaves some out. This table has 250,000 to 300,000 clones, about 73% appearing once. This clonotype was obtained from an elderly woman with acute or convalescent COVID-19. Sequenced material: peripheral blood. The rearrangement links TRBV20-1 to TRBJ1-2; no clear D. The CDR3 coding sequence is TGCAGTGCTAGAAGCGGGGGCTACACCTTC. Residues: CSARSGGYTF.